Sequencing of this T cell receptor (beta chain) was carried out in a study of cytomegalovirus exposure and HLA in healthy donors. Study outcomes and limitations: The study carried out a later analysis of TCR beta sequences. It associated around 17,000 of them with specific HLA alleles at a false discovery rate of 0.05.

Primers included in the PCR were 60 Vbeta and 13 Jbeta primers. Sequencing was performed with immunoSEQ multiplex PCR; in TCRdb, only in-frame clones are kept and a portion is missing. Of fewer than 250,000 clones in the sample, around four fifths were seen once. CDR3 length equals 16 residues. The ends lost 4 bases at V and 2 bases at J; junction bases unmatched: 8. Germline loops: CDR1 MDHEN, CDR2 SYDVKM. With regard to this clone: Its antigen is undetermined.

This sequence was found in a woman aged 45-65 years in good health and CMV-seropositive. The rearrangement joins TRBV28 to TRBJ2-3; 8 nucleotides line up with TRBD2. Sequenced sample: PBMCs. The CDR3 bases are TGTGCCAGCAGTTCGCGGGGGGAGCCGTCCACAGATACGCAGTATTTT. The encoded protein is CASSSRGEPSTDTQYF.